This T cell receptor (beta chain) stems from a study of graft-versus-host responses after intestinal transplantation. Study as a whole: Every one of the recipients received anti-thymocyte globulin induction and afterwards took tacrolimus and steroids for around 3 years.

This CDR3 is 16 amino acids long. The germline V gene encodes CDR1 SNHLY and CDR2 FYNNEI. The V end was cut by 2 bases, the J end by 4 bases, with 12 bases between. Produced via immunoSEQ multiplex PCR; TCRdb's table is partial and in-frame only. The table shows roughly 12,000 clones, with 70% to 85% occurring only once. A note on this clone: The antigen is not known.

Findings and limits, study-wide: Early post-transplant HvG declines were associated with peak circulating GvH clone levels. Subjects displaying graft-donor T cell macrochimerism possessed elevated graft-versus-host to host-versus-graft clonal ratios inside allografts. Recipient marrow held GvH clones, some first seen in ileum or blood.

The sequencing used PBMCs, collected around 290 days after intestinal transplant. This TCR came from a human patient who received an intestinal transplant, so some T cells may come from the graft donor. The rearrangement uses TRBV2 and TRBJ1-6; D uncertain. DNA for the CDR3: TGTGCCAGCAGTGAAATTAATCCCGGGTATAATTCACCCCTCCACTTT. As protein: CASSEINPGYNSPLHF.